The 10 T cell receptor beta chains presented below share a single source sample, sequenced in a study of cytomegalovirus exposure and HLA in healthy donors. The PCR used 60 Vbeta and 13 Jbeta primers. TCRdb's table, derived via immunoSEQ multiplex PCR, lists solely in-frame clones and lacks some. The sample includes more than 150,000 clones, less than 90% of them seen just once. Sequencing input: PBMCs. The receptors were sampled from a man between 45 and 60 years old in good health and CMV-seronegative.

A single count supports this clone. The CDR3 nucleotides are TGTGCCAGCAGTTTACAGGGGAGTGGGGGTAATTCACCCCTCCACTTT. Protein: CASSLQGSGGNSPLHF. V is TRBV27 and J is TRBJ1-6; possibly TRBD1 for D (6 bases). Between the trimmed V and J ends, which lost 2 bases and 6 bases, there was a span of 14 bases. The CDR3 runs to 16 residues. Germline lookup yields CDR1 MNHEY and CDR2 SMNVEV (reference sequence).

CDR3 sequence reads: CASSTLWDRESPLHF. The CDR3 DNA reads as TGTGCCAGCAGTACTCTCTGGGACAGGGAATCACCCCTCCACTTT. This rearrangement joins TRBV28 to TRBJ1-6, with 9 nucleotides matching TRBD1. Germline V CDR1 and CDR2: MDHEN, SYDVKM. V lost 5 bases and J lost 10; bases outside the gene matches: 9. The CDR3 is made up of 15 amino acids.

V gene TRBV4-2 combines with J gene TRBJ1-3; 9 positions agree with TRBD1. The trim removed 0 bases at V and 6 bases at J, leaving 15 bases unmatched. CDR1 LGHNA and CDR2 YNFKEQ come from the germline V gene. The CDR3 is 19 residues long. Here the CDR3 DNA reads TGTGCCAGCAGCCAAGAGCGGGGGACAGGGCTCCCGCGGAAAAACACCATATATTTT. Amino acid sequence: CASSQERGTGLPRKNTIYF.

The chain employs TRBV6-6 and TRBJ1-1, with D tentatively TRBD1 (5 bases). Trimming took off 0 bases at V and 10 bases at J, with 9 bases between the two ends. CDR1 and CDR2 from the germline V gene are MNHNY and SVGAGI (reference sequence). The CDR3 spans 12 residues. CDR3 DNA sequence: TGTGCCAGCAGTTACTCTGAAACAGGAGCTTTCTTT. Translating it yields CASSYSETGAFF.

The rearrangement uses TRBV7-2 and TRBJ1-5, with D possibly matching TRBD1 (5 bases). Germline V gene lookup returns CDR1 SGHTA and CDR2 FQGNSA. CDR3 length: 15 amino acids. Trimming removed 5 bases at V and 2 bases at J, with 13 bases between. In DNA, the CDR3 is TGTGCCAGCAGCCCCCTACAGGCGCGCAATCAGCCCCAGCATTTT. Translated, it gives CASSPLQARNQPQHF.

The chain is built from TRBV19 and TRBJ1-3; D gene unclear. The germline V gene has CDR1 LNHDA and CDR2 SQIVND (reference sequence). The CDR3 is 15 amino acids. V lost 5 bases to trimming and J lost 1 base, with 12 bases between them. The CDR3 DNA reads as TGTGCCAGTAGTCCTTGGGCATCTTCTGGAAACACCATATATTTT. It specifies CASSPWASSGNTIYF.

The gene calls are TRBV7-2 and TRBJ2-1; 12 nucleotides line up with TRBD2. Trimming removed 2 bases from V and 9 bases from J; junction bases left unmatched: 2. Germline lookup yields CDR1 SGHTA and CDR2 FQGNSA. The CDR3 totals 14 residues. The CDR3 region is CASSLTSGRTEQFF. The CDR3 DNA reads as TGTGCCAGCAGCTTAACTAGCGGGAGGACTGAGCAGTTCTTC.

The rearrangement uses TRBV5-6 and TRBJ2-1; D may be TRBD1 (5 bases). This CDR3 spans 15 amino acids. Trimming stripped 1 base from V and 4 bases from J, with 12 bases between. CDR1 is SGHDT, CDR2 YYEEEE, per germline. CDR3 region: CASSLTPQGYNEQFF. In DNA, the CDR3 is TGTGCCAGCAGCTTGACGCCCCAGGGTTACAATGAGCAGTTCTTC.

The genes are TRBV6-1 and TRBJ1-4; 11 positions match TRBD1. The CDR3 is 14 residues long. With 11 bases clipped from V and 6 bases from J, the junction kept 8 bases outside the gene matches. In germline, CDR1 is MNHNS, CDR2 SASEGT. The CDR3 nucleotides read TGTGCCGGAGGGAGGGGACAGGGGGATGAAAAACTGTTTTTT. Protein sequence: CAGGRGQGDEKLFF.

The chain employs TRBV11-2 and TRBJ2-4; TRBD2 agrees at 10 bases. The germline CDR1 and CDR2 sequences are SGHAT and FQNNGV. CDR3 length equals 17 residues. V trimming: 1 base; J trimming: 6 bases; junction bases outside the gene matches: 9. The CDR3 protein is CASSLAPPLAGINIQYF. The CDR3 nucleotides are TGTGCCAGCAGCTTAGCGCCCCCACTAGCGGGGATAAACATTCAGTACTTC.